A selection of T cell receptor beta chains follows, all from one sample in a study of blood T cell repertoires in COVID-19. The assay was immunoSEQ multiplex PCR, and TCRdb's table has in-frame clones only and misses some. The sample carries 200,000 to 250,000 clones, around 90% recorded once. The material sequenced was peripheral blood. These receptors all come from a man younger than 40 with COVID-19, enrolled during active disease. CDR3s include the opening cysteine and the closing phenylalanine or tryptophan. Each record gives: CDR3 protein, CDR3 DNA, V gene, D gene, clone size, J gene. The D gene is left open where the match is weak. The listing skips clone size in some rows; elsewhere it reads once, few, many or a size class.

CDR3: CASSLHQSLVNTEAFF; DNA: TGTGCCAGCAGCTTACATCAGTCGCTGGTGAACACTGAAGCTTTCTTT; V: TRBV5-5; D: .; size: once; J: TRBJ1-1
CDR3: CASSFSGGRETQYF; DNA: TGTGCCAGCAGTTTCAGCGGGGGGCGAGAGACCCAGTACTTC; V: TRBV7-2; D: TRBD2; size: .; J: TRBJ2-5
CDR3: CASSDSAGRNTGELFF; DNA: TGCGCCAGCAGTGACTCCGCGGGGCGGAACACCGGGGAGCTGTTTTTT; V: TRBV10-1; D: .; size: few; J: TRBJ2-2
CDR3: CSASKNTEAFF; DNA: TGCAGTGCTAGCAAGAACACTGAAGCTTTCTTT; V: TRBV20-1; D: .; size: .; J: TRBJ1-1
CDR3: CASRAGGVDTQYF; DNA: TGCGCCAGCAGGGCGGGGGGGGTAGATACGCAGTATTTT; V: TRBV10-2; D: TRBD2; size: .; J: TRBJ2-3
CDR3: CASSYGRYYEQYF; DNA: TGTGCCAGCAGTTACGGCAGATACTACGAGCAGTACTTC; V: TRBV6-2/TRBV6-3; D: .; size: .; J: TRBJ2-7
CDR3: CASREGQGTNYGYTF; DNA: TGTGCCAGCAGGGAAGGACAGGGGACTAACTATGGCTACACCTTC; V: TRBV4-2; D: TRBD1; size: .; J: TRBJ1-2
CDR3: CASGYLGDTEAFF; DNA: TGTGCCAGTGGCTATTTAGGGGACACTGAAGCTTTCTTT; V: TRBV19; D: .; size: .; J: TRBJ1-1
CDR3: CASSPGTGGRAAGELFF; DNA: TGTGCCAGCAGTCCCGGGACAGGGGGTCGTGCGGCCGGGGAGCTGTTTTTT; V: TRBV6-6; D: TRBD1; size: .; J: TRBJ2-2
CDR3: CASSRSGLGGTGQYF; DNA: TGTGCCAGCAGCCGATCGGGGCTAGGGGGAACTGGGCAGTACTTC; V: TRBV3-1/TRBV3-2; D: .; size: .; J: TRBJ2-7
CDR3: CASSPRGQNYGYTF; DNA: TGTGCCAGCTCACCAAGGGGACAAAACTATGGCTACACCTTC; V: TRBV18; D: .; size: .; J: TRBJ1-2
CDR3: CASSKSRFSGANVLTF; DNA: TGTGCCAGCAGCAAGAGTAGATTCTCTGGGGCCAACGTCCTGACTTTC; V: TRBV7-9; D: .; size: .; J: TRBJ2-6
CDR3: CATSDVDRVYGYTF; DNA: TGTGCCACCAGTGACGTAGACAGGGTCTATGGCTACACCTTC; V: TRBV24-1; D: TRBD1; size: .; J: TRBJ1-2
CDR3: CSASIQEYSGAPRNEQFF; DNA: TGCAGTGCTAGTATACAGGAGTACAGTGGAGCGCCGCGGAATGAGCAGTTCTTC; V: TRBV20-1; D: .; size: .; J: TRBJ2-1
CDR3: CASGLVWEGLAKNIQYF; DNA: TGTGCTAGTGGTTTGGTATGGGAGGGTTTAGCCAAAAACATTCAGTACTTC; V: TRBV12-5; D: TRBD2; size: .; J: TRBJ2-4
CDR3: CASSVTGTGRGGYTF; DNA: TGTGCCAGCAGCGTAACCGGGACAGGGCGAGGTGGCTACACCTTC; V: TRBV9; D: TRBD1; size: .; J: TRBJ1-2
CDR3: CASSRGRSEKLFF; DNA: TGTGCCAGCAGCCGGGGGAGGAGTGAAAAACTGTTTTTT; V: TRBV12-3/TRBV12-4; D: .; size: .; J: TRBJ1-4
CDR3: CASSPGTADGYTF; DNA: TGTGCCAGCAGTCCCGGGACAGCCGATGGCTACACCTTC; V: TRBV12-3/TRBV12-4; D: TRBD1; size: .; J: TRBJ1-2
CDR3: CASSDLGGLFMNTEAFF; DNA: TGTGCCAGCAGCGATCTAGGGGGCCTCTTCATGAACACTGAAGCTTTCTTT; V: TRBV7-9; D: TRBD1; size: .; J: TRBJ1-1
CDR3: CATLGKGGPPYYGYTF; DNA: TGTGCCACCCTCGGGAAGGGAGGACCACCCTACTATGGCTACACCTTC; V: TRBV21-1; D: .; size: .; J: TRBJ1-2
CDR3: CASVPGQGSLNGYTF; DNA: TGTGCCAGCGTACCAGGACAGGGGTCTTTGAATGGCTACACCTTC; V: TRBV6-5; D: TRBD1; size: .; J: TRBJ1-2
CDR3: CAISDGTGQGKEKLFF; DNA: TGTGCCATCAGTGATGGGACGGGGCAGGGGAAGGAAAAACTGTTTTTT; V: TRBV10-3; D: .; size: .; J: TRBJ1-4
CDR3: CVRSLRTGDNQPQHF; DNA: TGTGTCAGAAGCCTTCGGACAGGAGATAATCAGCCCCAGCATTTT; V: TRBV7-5; D: .; size: .; J: TRBJ1-5
CDR3: CAWSRSGQGRRNTEAFF; DNA: TGTGCCTGGAGTAGATCAGGACAGGGGAGGAGGAACACTGAAGCTTTCTTT; V: TRBV30; D: TRBD1; size: .; J: TRBJ1-1
CDR3: CASSLSSVNGYTF; DNA: TGTGCCAGCAGCTTAAGCTCGGTTAATGGCTACACCTTC; V: TRBV11-3; D: .; size: .; J: TRBJ1-2
CDR3: CASSLMGRRTEAFF; DNA: TGTGCCAGCAGCTTGATGGGGAGAAGGACTGAAGCTTTCTTT; V: TRBV5-5; D: .; size: .; J: TRBJ1-1
CDR3: CASSLVDRGDHEQFF; DNA: TGTGCCAGCAGCTTAGTGGACAGGGGAGATCATGAGCAGTTCTTC; V: TRBV7-9; D: TRBD1; size: once; J: TRBJ2-1
CDR3: CASSPTGDLYNSPLHF; DNA: TGTGCCAGCAGCCCGACAGGGGATCTCTATAATTCACCCCTCCACTTT; V: TRBV9; D: TRBD1; size: .; J: TRBJ1-6
CDR3: CASSAGTTNTGELFF; DNA: TGTGCCAGCAGTGCCGGGACAACGAACACCGGGGAGCTGTTTTTT; V: TRBV2; D: .; size: .; J: TRBJ2-2
CDR3: CASSRSTKSGDEQFF; DNA: TGTGCCAGCAGCCGTTCCACTAAGAGCGGCGATGAGCAGTTCTTC; V: TRBV7-9; D: .; size: .; J: TRBJ2-1
CDR3: CASSSQGAQETQYF; DNA: TGTGCCAGCAGCAGTCAGGGTGCGCAGGAGACCCAGTACTTC; V: TRBV3-1/TRBV3-2; D: .; size: .; J: TRBJ2-5
CDR3: CASSQGSPTAGTVDGYTF; DNA: TGTGCCAGCAGCCAAGGATCCCCGACCGCCGGGACAGTCGATGGCTACACCTTC; V: TRBV3-1/TRBV3-2; D: TRBD1; size: .; J: TRBJ1-2
CDR3: CASSPAGGSYEQYF; DNA: TGTGCCAGCAGCCCAGCGGGGGGATCCTACGAGCAGTACTTC; V: TRBV7-2; D: TRBD2; size: .; J: TRBJ2-7
CDR3: CASSSGGTRYGYTF; DNA: TGTGCCAGCAGCTCGGGGGGGACAAGGTATGGCTACACCTTC; V: TRBV5-4; D: .; size: .; J: TRBJ1-2
CDR3: CAISERAGQTGELFF; DNA: TGTGCCATCAGTGAGCGAGCGGGACAAACCGGGGAGCTGTTTTTT; V: TRBV10-3; D: .; size: .; J: TRBJ2-2
CDR3: CASSHDSTYEQYF; DNA: TGTGCCAGCAGTCACGACAGCACCTACGAGCAGTACTTC; V: TRBV27; D: .; size: .; J: TRBJ2-7
CDR3: CASSIIATGTDTQYF; DNA: TGTGCCAGCAGTATTATAGCCACCGGCACAGATACGCAGTATTTT; V: TRBV27; D: .; size: .; J: TRBJ2-3
CDR3: CASSRQGRLSYGYTF; DNA: TGTGCCAGCAGTAGACAGGGACGCCTTAGCTATGGCTACACCTTC; V: TRBV6-5; D: TRBD1; size: .; J: TRBJ1-2
CDR3: CASSPQASGNQPQHF; DNA: TGTGCCAGTAGTCCTCAGGCTTCGGGCAATCAGCCCCAGCATTTT; V: TRBV19; D: .; size: .; J: TRBJ1-5
CDR3: CASSEQDRANQPQHF; DNA: TGTGCCAGCAGTGAACAGGACAGGGCAAATCAGCCCCAGCATTTT; V: TRBV6-8; D: TRBD1; size: .; J: TRBJ1-5
CDR3: CASSPSGHVTEAFF; DNA: TGTGCCAGCAGCCCAAGTGGGCACGTCACTGAAGCTTTCTTT; V: TRBV5-4; D: .; size: .; J: TRBJ1-1
CDR3: CASSPNTGTSGGYYEQYF; DNA: TGTGCCAGCTCCCCCAACACCGGGACTAGCGGGGGATACTACGAGCAGTACTTC; V: TRBV18; D: TRBD2; size: .; J: TRBJ2-7
CDR3: CASSLTSGGHTDTQYF; DNA: TGTGCCAGCAGCCTTACTAGCGGGGGGCACACAGATACGCAGTATTTT; V: TRBV3-1/TRBV3-2; D: TRBD2; size: .; J: TRBJ2-3
CDR3: CASSIPRGSGGITNTGELFF; DNA: TGTGCCAGTAGTATACCGCGGGGTAGCGGGGGGATTACGAACACCGGGGAGCTGTTTTTT; V: TRBV19; D: TRBD2; size: .; J: TRBJ2-2
CDR3: CASSRNRVMNTEAFF; DNA: TGTGCCAGCAGCCGTAACAGGGTCATGAACACTGAAGCTTTCTTT; V: TRBV9; D: .; size: .; J: TRBJ1-1
CDR3: CASSLTGDSNQPQHF; DNA: TGTGCCAGCAGCCTTACAGGGGATAGCAATCAGCCCCAGCATTTT; V: TRBV6-6; D: TRBD1; size: .; J: TRBJ1-5